This entry is about one T cell receptor (beta chain). Its matching antigen is unknown. Study-wide findings and caveats: Tumor memory CD4+ T cell TCR gene usage clustered with blood and lymph node memory CD4+ cells and lymph node naive CD4+ cells.

V lost 6 bases and J lost 0, with 9 bases in between. Germline V gene data show CDR1 as DFQATT and CDR2 as SNEGSKA (reference sequence). The CDR3 extends over 13 amino acids. Full-length variable regions came from constant-region reverse primers plus semi-nested Nested Universal Primer A PCR. TCRdb re-derived calls from the 5' RACE reads in MiXCR, one entry per CDR3 protein. The data hold 5,000 to 7,000 distinct CDR3 sequences, with roughly 51% observed a single time. CD4+CD45RO+CD25- cells were isolated as memory CD4+ T cells. Source material: memory CD4+ T cells sorted from blood. The subset denotes: memory CD4+ T cells, CD4+CD45RO+CD25-. The sequence derives from a female donor with breast cancer. The gene calls are TRBV20-1 and TRBJ1-5; possible D gene TRBD1, 5 bases. The CDR3 bases are TGCAGTGCCAGGGACTATAGCAATCAGCCCCAGCATTTT. It specifies CSARDYSNQPQHF.